One sample yielded the 2 T cell receptor beta chains listed below, sequenced in a study of blood T cells in healthy people across ages. The authors ran a second PCR of roughly 6 to 11 cycles using a sample-barcoded 5' primer and a J-beta primer mix. TCRdb called the 5' RACE reads again in MiXCR, with one record for every CDR3 protein. The sample holds 1 million or so distinct CDR3 sequences, about 23% seen once. These data were likewise used in another study, on T cells of mothers and their children.

The sequenced sample was blood. The receptors come from a girl aged 2-10 years in good health.

This clonotype has only a few counts. The gene calls are TRBV29-1 and TRBJ2-1; TRBD2 matches at 7 bases. The CDR3 runs to 14 residues. The ends lost 5 bases at V and 7 bases at J; junction bases unmatched: 11. Germline-derived CDR1 and CDR2 are SQVTM and ANQGSEA. CDR3 sequence: CSVPRGLEGNEQFF. The CDR3 DNA reads TGCAGCGTTCCGAGAGGACTAGAGGGGAATGAGCAGTTCTTC.

This clonotype was seen only a few times. The J gene is TRBJ1-6, the V gene TRBV7-9; D is perhaps TRBD1 (6 bases). Per germline, CDR1 SEHNR and CDR2 FQNEAQ (reference sequence). The V gene lost 6 bases and the J gene lost 10 bases, with 16 bases spanning the gap. The CDR3 is 14 amino acids. The CDR3 coding sequence is TGTGCCAGCAGTCAGGGCGGGGACATCTCACCCCTCCACTTT. As protein: CASSQGGDISPLHF.